The 14 T cell receptor beta chains reported below all come from one sample, sequenced in a study of identical twins. TCRdb independently ran MiXCR on the 5' RACE reads; one entry per CDR3 protein. Among a few hundred thousand distinct CDR3 sequences listed, under 12% were seen once. Sequenced sample: memory T cells sorted from blood. The receptors were gathered from a man aged 45-65 years in good health.

This clonotype was counted at least ten times. V and J are TRBV28 and TRBJ1-1, with D perhaps TRBD1 (5 bases). Germline CDR1 reads MDHEN; CDR2 reads SYDVKM. The V end lost 4 bases, the J end lost 4 bases, and 13 bases lay between the germline ends. The CDR3 length is 14 residues. CDR3 in amino acids: CASSYRSQGTEAFF. The CDR3 DNA sequence: TGTGCCAGCAGTTACAGGAGCCAGGGCACTGAAGCTTTCTTT. Supplemented by reference TRBV28 and TRBJ1-1, the full variable domain reads DVKVTQSSRYLVKRTGEKVFLECVQDMDHENMFWYRQDPGLGLRLIYFSYDVKMKEKGDIPEGYSVSREKKERFSLILESASTNQTSMYLCASSYRSQGTEAFFGQGTRLTVV.

The V gene is TRBV6-1, the J gene TRBJ2-7, with D possibly matching TRBD1 (5 bases). The CDR3 is 15 residues long. The V and J ends lost 0 bases and 9 bases respectively, with 18 bases between them. Germline values: CDR1 MNHNS, CDR2 SASEGT. The CDR3 spells CASSEATGGRGGQYF. The CDR3 nucleotides are TGTGCCAGCAGTGAAGCGACTGGTGGAAGGGGTGGGCAGTACTTC.

This clonotype was counted ten times or more. Here the CDR3 reads CSARTGYHNQPQHF. CDR3 sequence (DNA): TGCAGTGCTAGGACAGGGTATCACAATCAGCCCCAGCATTTT. This chain joins TRBV20-1 and TRBJ1-5, with 7 bases that match TRBD1. The germline CDR1 and CDR2 sequences are DFQATT and SNEGSKA (reference sequence). V shed 3 bases, J shed 3 bases, and the junction held 5 bases outside the gene matches. The CDR3 is 14 amino acids.

This chain connects TRBV2 to TRBJ2-5, with TRBD2 matching over 7 bases. There are 16 residues in the CDR3. J gave up 7 bases and V 4 bases, and 15 bases lay outside the gene matches. CDR1 is SNHLY, CDR2 FYNNEI, per germline. CDR3 protein: CASSVGAGRLWGTQYF. CDR3 nucleotide sequence: TGTGCCAGCAGTGTTGGAGCGGGGCGCCTCTGGGGGACCCAGTACTTC.

This clonotype was seen many times. The V call is TRBV6-5, the J call TRBJ2-7; 8 bases map to TRBD1. The CDR3 length is 17 residues. Trimming removed 5 bases from V and 2 bases from J; junction bases left unmatched: 14. Germline V CDR1 and CDR2: MNHEY, SVGAGI. CDR3: CASSHRRGTGGTYEQYF. CDR3 in DNA: TGTGCCAGCAGTCACAGGCGCGGGACAGGTGGGACCTACGAGCAGTACTTC.

This clonotype was seen only a few times. The J gene is TRBJ1-3, the V gene TRBV21-1. TRBV21-1 is a pseudogene segment. This CDR3 spans 14 amino acids. In DNA, the CDR3 is TGTGCCAGCCAAAAAGGAGGGGACGGAAACACCATATATTTT. This sequence encodes CASQKGGDGNTIYF.

This clonotype has ten or more counts. The chain combines TRBV18 with TRBJ2-2, with D maybe TRBD2 (5 bases). CDR3 length: 17 residues. Germline CDR1 is KGHSH and CDR2 is LQKENI. V was trimmed by 3 bases and J by 1 base, leaving 15 bases between them. The DNA for the CDR3 is TGTGCCAGCTCACCTCGATCTCTGGGAGAGAACACCGGGGAGCTGTTTTTT. This codes for CASSPRSLGENTGELFF.

This chain connects TRBV18 to TRBJ2-7; possibly TRBD1 for D (5 bases). The CDR3 is 14 amino acids. Trimming cost V 3 bases and J 5 bases, with 14 bases left between them. The germline V gene has CDR1 KGHSH and CDR2 LQKENI. CDR3 DNA sequence: TGTGCCAGCTCACCCGTGCAGGGTAGCCACGAGCAGTACTTC. As protein: CASSPVQGSHEQYF.

This clonotype has a count of ten or more. The chain uses TRBV11-1 and TRBJ2-2, with D possibly matching TRBD1 (6 bases). The CDR3 contains 16 residues. Germline CDR1 and CDR2: SGHAT and FQDESV (reference sequence). The V gene lost 1 base and the J gene lost 3 bases, with 12 bases spanning the gap. CDR3 loop: CASSLVQGPHTGELFF. The CDR3 DNA is TGTGCCAGCAGCTTAGTGCAGGGGCCACACACCGGGGAGCTGTTTTTT.

This clonotype occurred many times. The chain joins TRBV20-1 to TRBJ2-7, with a weak D call TRBD2 (5 bases). The CDR3 spans 15 residues. The V end lost 0 bases, the J end lost 2 bases, and 14 bases lay between the germline ends. CDR1 and CDR2 (germline): DFQATT, SNEGSKA (reference sequence). CDR3 sequence (DNA): TGCAGTGCTAGAGATTCCCGGCGGGTAACCTACGAGCAGTACTTC. Its translation: CSARDSRRVTYEQYF.

This sequence joins TRBV9 and TRBJ2-5; the D gene is possibly TRBD2 (6 bases). The CDR3 length is 15 residues. V shed 5 bases and J shed 5 bases, with 19 bases lying between them. CDR1 is SGDLS, CDR2 YYNGEE, per germline. CDR3 amino acids: CASSRPVGGSETQYF. DNA of the CDR3: TGTGCCAGCAGTCGCCCCGTTGGGGGGTCGGAGACCCAGTACTTC.

This clonotype was seen a few times. The chain combines TRBV7-8 with TRBJ2-1; a weak D match, TRBD2 (6 bases). CDR1 is SGHVS, CDR2 FQNEAQ, per germline. The CDR3 consists of 16 residues. The V end was cut by 1 base, the J end by 6 bases, with 16 bases between. CDR3 bases: TGTGCCAGCAGCTTAGGGCCGGAGGGCTCAACCAATGAGCAGTTCTTC. Translating it yields CASSLGPEGSTNEQFF.

This clonotype was counted a few times. J is TRBJ1-1 and V is TRBV7-2, with D unclear. The CDR3 runs 15 residues. Trimming shortened V by 0 bases and J by 0 bases, and 8 bases separated the two germline ends. In germline, CDR1 is SGHTA, CDR2 FQGNSA. CDR3 amino acids: CASSLAWSLNTEAFF. CDR3 bases: TGTGCCAGCAGCTTAGCGTGGAGTTTGAACACTGAAGCTTTCTTT. The variable domain in full, completed from reference TRBV7-2 and TRBJ1-1, reads GAGVSQSPSNKVTEKGKDVELRCDPISGHTALYWYRQSLGQGLEFLIYFQGNSAPDKSGLPSDRFSAERTGGSVSTLTIQRTQQEDSAVYLCASSLAWSLNTEAFFGQGTRLTVV.

This clonotype was seen ten or more times. The CDR3, as DNA: TGTGCCAGCAGTTACTCGATTAGGACAGAGATAGCCAAAAACATTCAGTACTTC. It specifies CASSYSIRTEIAKNIQYF. V gene TRBV6-2 or TRBV6-3 combines with J gene TRBJ2-4; D is possibly TRBD1 (6 bases). The V gene lost 0 bases and the J gene lost 0 bases, with 15 bases spanning the gap. Germline V gene lookup returns CDR1 MNHEY and CDR2 SVGEGT. The CDR3 sequence is 18 residues long.